One sample yielded the 10 T cell receptor beta chains listed below, sequenced in a study of breast tumors, draining lymph nodes, adjacent tissues. Using its own MiXCR run on the multiplex PCR reads, TCRdb lists one record per CDR3 protein. The sample comprises tens of thousands of distinct CDR3 sequences, roughly two fifths of which are singletons, and about 11% rests with the top ten. Sequenced material: breast tumor tissue. Source of these receptors: a female donor with breast cancer. Some clones in this sample may be carry-over from other donors' samples.

The chain combines TRBV12-5 with TRBJ2-3, with 14 bases aligning to TRBD2. CDR3 length: 18 amino acids. Looked up from germline, CDR1 is LGHNT and CDR2 is FRNRAP. The V gene end was trimmed by 1 base and the J gene end by 1 base; junction bases not matched to a gene: 4. DNA for the CDR3: TGTGCTAGTGGTTTGGGACTAGCGGGAGGGGCTGGCACAGATACGCAGTATTTT. Protein: CASGLGLAGGAGTDTQYF.

This clonotype was recorded many times. The V gene is TRBV29-1, the J gene TRBJ1-2; D might be TRBD1 (6 bases). V lost 3 bases and J lost 4, with 9 bases in between. Per germline, CDR1 SQVTM and CDR2 ANQGSEA. The CDR3 covers 12 residues. This CDR3 reads CSVERGPYGYTF. The CDR3 DNA reads as TGCAGCGTTGAGCGGGGGCCCTATGGCTACACCTTC.

The V gene is TRBV10-3, the J gene TRBJ2-7; 13 bases are a match to TRBD2. Trimming removed 6 bases from V and 0 bases from J; junction bases left unmatched: 2. This CDR3 has 15 residues. Germline assignment: CDR1 ENHRY and CDR2 SYGVKD. CDR3 residues: CAIRLAGGLSYEQYF. The CDR3 DNA reads as TGTGCCATCAGACTAGCGGGAGGGCTCTCCTACGAGCAGTACTTC.

As for this clonotype: The CDR3 ends on some other residue instead of the conserved phenylalanine or tryptophan, so this is likely a read error. It is unclear where the CDR3 begins or ends on the DNA, so no DNA is shown, and the CDR3 is as TCRdb lists it. J is TRBJ1-3 and V is TRBV6-4. The V gene's germline CDR1 is MRHNA and CDR2 SNTAGT. The CDR3 totals 9 residues, both ends included. The CDR3 loop is CASRGLRVA.

This clonotype appeared many times. The chain carries TRBV7-2 and TRBJ2-7; 11 bases fit TRBD2. The V and J ends lost 4 bases and 11 bases, in that order; junction bases with no gene match: 10. The CDR3 has 14 amino acids. Germline CDR1 SGHTA, CDR2 FQGNSA. The CDR3 nucleotides are TGTGCCAGCAGCTATAGCGGGAGGGGGCACTGGGAGTACTTC. It yields the protein CASSYSGRGHWEYF.

As regards this clonotype: The germline gene is not matched at one end of the junction; a read error may be the cause. The chain couples TRBV6-1 to TRBJ1-4, with D unclear. This CDR3 region has 16 residues. CDR1 is MNHNS, CDR2 SASEGT, per germline. For the CDR3, the DNA is TGTGCCAGCAGTCAGTTGTACGTTACAACTAATGAAAAGCTGTTTTTT. As protein: CASSQLYVTTNEKLFF.

A remark on this clonotype: This may be a read error, as it is one base from a much larger clone. The chain joins TRBV4-3 to TRBJ2-6; D gene unclear. V was cut by 0 bases and J by 2 bases, with 14 bases left in between. The CDR3 loop spans 18 amino acids. Per germline, CDR1 LGHNA and CDR2 YSLEER. CDR3: CASSQEVSVGPGANVLTF. The CDR3 bases are TGCGCCAGCAGCCAAGAAGTCTCGGTGGGCCCTGGGGCCAACGTCCTGACTTTC.

This clonotype showed up many times. The rearrangement joins TRBV6-2 or TRBV6-3 to TRBJ2-7; D not certain. The CDR3 is made up of 15 amino acids. Germline V gene sequence: CDR1 MNHEY, CDR2 SVGEGT. The V end lost 3 bases, the J end lost 2 bases, and 14 bases lay between the germline ends. CDR3 protein: CASSYTTLSTYEQYF. In DNA form, the CDR3 reads TGTGCCAGCAGTTATACGACACTTTCTACCTACGAGCAGTACTTC.

CDR3 protein: CSVLCANYGYTF. The CDR3 DNA sequence: TGCAGCGTTTTATGTGCTAACTATGGCTACACCTTC. This chain uses TRBV29-1 with TRBJ1-2, with D uncertain. V dropped 5 bases and J dropped 0 bases, with 7 bases sitting between them. This CDR3 is 12 amino acids long. In germline, CDR1 is SQVTM, CDR2 ANQGSEA. Using reference TRBV29-1 and TRBJ1-2 for the parts outside the CDR3, the full variable domain is SAVISQKPSRDICQRGTSLTIQCQVDSQVTMMFWYRQQPGQSLTLIATANQGSEATYESGFVIDKFPISRPNLTFSTLTVSNMSPEDSSIYLCSVLCANYGYTFGSGTRLTVV.

This clonotype appeared many times. J is TRBJ1-2 and V is TRBV25-1; D is undetermined. V lost 3 bases and J lost 3, with 8 bases in between. The length of the CDR3 is 13 residues. Germline CDR1 MGHDK, CDR2 SYGVNS. The CDR3 region is CASSEADYYGYTF. CDR3 DNA sequence: TGTGCCAGCAGTGAGGCGGACTACTATGGCTACACCTTC.